The rows below give T cell receptor beta chains drawn from one sample of a study of blood T cell repertoires in COVID-19. Data came from immunoSEQ multiplex PCR; TCRdb stores just in-frame clones and leaves some out. The sample contains some 200,000 clones, approximately 90% of which appear only once. Sequencing was carried out using peripheral blood. The receptors derive from a man between 45 and 60 years old with COVID-19, enrolled during active disease. Both conserved end residues are part of each CDR3.

len,v_gene,j_gene,CDR3aa
15,TRBV4-3,TRBJ1-1,CASSQQRGKNTEAFF
14,TRBV19,TRBJ2-5,CASRKQGGEETQYF
11,TRBV28,TRBJ2-7,CASSPHAEQYF
13,TRBV10-3,TRBJ1-1,CAIRNRVNTEAFF
16,TRBV10-1,TRBJ2-2,CASSETSGARIGELFF
13,TRBV7-3,TRBJ2-7,CASSPGQGYEQYF
15,TRBV19,TRBJ2-2,CASSMGQGLTGELFF
16,TRBV5-1,TRBJ2-3,CASSNSRDRPTDTQYF
15,TRBV19,TRBJ2-5,CASSTSGTVQETQYF
16,TRBV19,TRBJ1-2,CASTLGQGQGLDGYTF
14,TRBV2,TRBJ2-7,CASSRTSATYEQYF
15,TRBV5-1,TRBJ2-5,CASRTSGTSYETQYF
14,TRBV6-2/TRBV6-3,TRBJ1-2,CASSYAQGIYGYTF
15,TRBV6-5,TRBJ2-1,CASIPTAASNNEQFF
15,TRBV4-3,TRBJ1-2,CASSQTGFLDYGYTF
15,TRBV13,TRBJ2-1,CASSLGWGEYNEQFF
17,TRBV2,TRBJ1-4,CASSARQGVEIAPFLFF
15,TRBV7-3,TRBJ2-3,CASSLQGAVEDTQYF
14,TRBV11-2,TRBJ1-2,CASSLERGGYGYTF
11,TRBV6-6,TRBJ1-1,CATGQGAEAFF
14,TRBV28,TRBJ1-4,CASSKQGANEKLFF
15,TRBV6-5,TRBJ2-7,CASSPGDPSSYEQYF
15,TRBV9,TRBJ1-1,CASSVSQGTLTEAFF
14,TRBV10-3,TRBJ1-2,CAIREGATNYGYTF